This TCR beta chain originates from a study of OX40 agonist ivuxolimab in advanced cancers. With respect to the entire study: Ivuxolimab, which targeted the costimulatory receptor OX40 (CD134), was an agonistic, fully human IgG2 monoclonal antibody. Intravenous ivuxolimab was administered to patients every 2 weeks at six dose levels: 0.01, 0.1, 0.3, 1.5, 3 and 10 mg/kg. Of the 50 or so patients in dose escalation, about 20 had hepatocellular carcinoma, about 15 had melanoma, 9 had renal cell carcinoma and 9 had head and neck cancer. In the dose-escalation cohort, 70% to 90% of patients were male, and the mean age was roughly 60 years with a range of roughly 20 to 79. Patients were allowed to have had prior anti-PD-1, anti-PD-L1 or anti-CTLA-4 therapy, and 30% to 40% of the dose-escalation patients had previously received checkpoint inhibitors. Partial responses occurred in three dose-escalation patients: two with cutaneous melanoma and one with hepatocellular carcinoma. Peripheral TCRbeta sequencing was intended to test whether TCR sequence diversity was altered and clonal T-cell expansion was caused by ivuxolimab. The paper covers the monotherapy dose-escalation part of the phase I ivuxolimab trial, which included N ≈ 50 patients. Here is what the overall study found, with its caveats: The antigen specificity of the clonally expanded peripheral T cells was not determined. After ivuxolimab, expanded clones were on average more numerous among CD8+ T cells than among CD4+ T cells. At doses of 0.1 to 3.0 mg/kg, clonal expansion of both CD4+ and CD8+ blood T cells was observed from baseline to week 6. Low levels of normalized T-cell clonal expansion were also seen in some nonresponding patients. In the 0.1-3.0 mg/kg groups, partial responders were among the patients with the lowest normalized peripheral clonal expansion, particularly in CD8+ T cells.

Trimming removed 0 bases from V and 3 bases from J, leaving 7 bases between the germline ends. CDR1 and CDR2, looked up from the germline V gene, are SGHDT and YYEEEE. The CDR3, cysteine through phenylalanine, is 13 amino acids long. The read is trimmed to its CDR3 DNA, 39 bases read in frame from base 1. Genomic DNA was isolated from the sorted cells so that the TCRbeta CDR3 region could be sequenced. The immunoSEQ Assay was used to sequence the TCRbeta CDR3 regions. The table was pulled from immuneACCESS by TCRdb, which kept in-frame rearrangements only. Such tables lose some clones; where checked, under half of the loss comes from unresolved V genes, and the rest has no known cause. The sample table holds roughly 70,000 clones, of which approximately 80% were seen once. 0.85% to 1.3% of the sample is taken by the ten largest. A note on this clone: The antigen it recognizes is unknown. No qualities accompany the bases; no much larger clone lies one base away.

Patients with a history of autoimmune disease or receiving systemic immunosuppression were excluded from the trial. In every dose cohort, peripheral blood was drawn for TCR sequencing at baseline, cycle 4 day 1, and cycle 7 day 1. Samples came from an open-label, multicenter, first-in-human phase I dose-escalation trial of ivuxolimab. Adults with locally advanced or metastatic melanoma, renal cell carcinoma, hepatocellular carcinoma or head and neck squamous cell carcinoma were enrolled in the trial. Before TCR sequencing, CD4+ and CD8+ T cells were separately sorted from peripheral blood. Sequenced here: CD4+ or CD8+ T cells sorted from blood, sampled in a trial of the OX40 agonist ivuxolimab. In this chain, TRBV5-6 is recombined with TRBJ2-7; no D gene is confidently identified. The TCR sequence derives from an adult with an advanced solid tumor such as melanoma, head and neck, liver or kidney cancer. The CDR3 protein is CASSLATLYEQYF. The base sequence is TGTGCCAGCAGCTTGGCCACGCTCTACGAGCAGTACTTC. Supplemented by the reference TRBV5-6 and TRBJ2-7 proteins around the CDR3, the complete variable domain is DAGVTQSPTHLIKTRGQQVTLRCSPKSGHDTVSWYQQALGQGPQFIFQYYEEEERQRGNFPDRFSGHQFPNYSSELNVNALLLGDSALYLCASSLATLYEQYFGPGTRLTVT.